This T cell receptor (beta chain) was obtained from a study of T cells in tuberculosis. Study-level points and caveats: Shorter CDR3-alpha in active tuberculosis partly drove smaller distances.

Points on this clone: What it recognizes is unknown.

Assay: immunoSEQ multiplex PCR; the TCRdb copy retains only in-frame clones and omits some. The table shows about 33,000 clones, with 92% occurring only once. The sequencing input was PBMCs. This clonotype was sampled from a donor aged 10 to 29 with latent tuberculosis or without tuberculosis infection. Some clones in this sample may be carry-over from other donors' samples.

CDR3 nucleotides: TGTGCCAGCAGCTCCGCGGGGAGTGGCAATCAGCCCCAGCATTTT. Its translation: CASSSAGSGNQPQHF. V and J are TRBV11-2 and TRBJ1-5; D remains unclear. The CDR3 is 15 residues long. V dropped 4 bases and J dropped 2 bases, with 12 bases sitting between them. CDR1 is SGHAT and CDR2 is FQNNGV in the germline V gene.